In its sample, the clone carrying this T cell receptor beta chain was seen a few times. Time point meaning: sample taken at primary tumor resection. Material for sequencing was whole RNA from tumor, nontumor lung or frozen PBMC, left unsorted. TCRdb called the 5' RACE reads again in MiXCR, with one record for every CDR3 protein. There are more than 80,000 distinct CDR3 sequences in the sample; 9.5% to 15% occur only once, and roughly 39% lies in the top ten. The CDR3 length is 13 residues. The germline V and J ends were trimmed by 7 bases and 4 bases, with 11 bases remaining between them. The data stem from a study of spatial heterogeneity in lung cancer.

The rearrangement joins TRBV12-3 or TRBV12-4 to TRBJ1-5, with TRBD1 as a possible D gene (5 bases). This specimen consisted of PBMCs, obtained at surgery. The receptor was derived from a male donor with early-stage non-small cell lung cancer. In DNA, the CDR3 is TGTGCCAGCACCCGGAGGGGAAATCAGCCCCAGCATTTT. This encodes CASTRRGNQPQHF.